One sample yielded the 29 T cell receptor beta chains listed below, sequenced in a study of blood T cell repertoires in COVID-19. The protocol was immunoSEQ multiplex PCR, while the TCRdb copy is restricted to in-frame clones and leaves out a portion. The sample yields a few hundred thousand clones, about nine tenths seen once. Sequenced sample: PBMCs or T cells enriched from blood (not recorded which). These receptors were obtained from a woman between 18 and 30 years old who had recovered from COVID-19.

This clone showed up many times. This chain uses TRBV10-3 with TRBJ1-1; 8 bases fit TRBD1. The junction had 5 bases not matched to a gene; V was cut back by 2 bases and J by 0 bases. Germline assignment: CDR1 ENHRY and CDR2 SYGVKD. This CDR3 contains 16 residues. The CDR3 spells CAISESRTGMNTEAFF. The CDR3 bases are TGTGCCATCAGTGAGAGCAGGACAGGGATGAACACTGAAGCTTTCTTT.

The count of this clone is one. The genes are TRBV4-1 and TRBJ2-1; TRBD1 aligns across 7 bases. The CDR3 is 16 amino acids. The germline V gene encodes CDR1 MGHRA and CDR2 YSYEKL. V was pared by 3 bases and J by 0 bases, with 5 bases of the junction left unmatched. The CDR3 nucleotides are TGCGCCAGCAGCCAGAGTGGGGACAGCTCCTACAATGAGCAGTTCTTC. Amino acid sequence: CASSQSGDSSYNEQFF.

The V and J genes are TRBV28 and TRBJ2-7; 11 bases fit TRBD1. V was clipped by 2 bases and J by 6 bases; unmatched bases: 6. Looked up from germline, CDR1 is MDHEN and CDR2 is SYDVKM. This CDR3 region has 15 residues. The CDR3 coding sequence is TGTGCCAGCAGTTTAGCCGGGACAGGGGGAGCCGAGCAGTACTTC. Translation: CASSLAGTGGAEQYF.

V is TRBV12-3 or TRBV12-4 and J is TRBJ2-5; unclear D gene. The CDR3 contains 11 residues. The V and J ends lost 7 bases and 4 bases respectively, with 7 bases between them. CDR3 nucleotide sequence: TGTGCCAGCATGCGTGGAGAGACCCAGTACTTC. Translation gives CASMRGETQYF.

The chain joins TRBV4-1 to TRBJ2-5, with TRBD2 matching 9 bases. The CDR3 covers 16 residues. Trimming took 2 bases from V and 9 from J; bases not matched to a gene: 13. CDR1 is MGHRA and CDR2 is YSYEKL in the germline V gene. The CDR3 DNA follows: TGCGCCAGCAGCCAAAAGAAGACTAGCGGATCTGAGGCCCAGTACTTC. This gives the protein CASSQKKTSGSEAQYF.

The gene calls are TRBV2 and TRBJ1-5; 8 bases align to TRBD1. CDR1 is SNHLY and CDR2 is FYNNEI in the germline V gene. With 5 bases clipped from V and 1 base from J, the junction kept 4 bases outside the gene matches. The CDR3 is 15 amino acids. The CDR3 sequence is CASSRQGSSNQPQHF. The CDR3 region has the DNA TGTGCCAGCAGTCGACAGGGGTCGAGCAATCAGCCCCAGCATTTT.

The chain has TRBV5-1 and TRBJ2-1; D may be TRBD2 (6 bases). V lost 4 bases, J lost 0 bases, and 17 bases lay in between. The CDR3 runs 17 residues. The germline V gene encodes CDR1 SGHRS and CDR2 YFSETQ. In nucleotides, the CDR3 is TGCGCCAGCAGCAAGGACCCCCTAGCGTACTCCTACAATGAGCAGTTCTTC. Its translation is CASSKDPLAYSYNEQFF.

This chain joins TRBV7-3 and TRBJ1-5; TRBD1 agrees at 7 bases. There are 13 residues in the CDR3. Germline CDR1 reads SGHTA; CDR2 reads FQGTGA. Losses at the gene ends were 5 bases for V and 9 bases for J; bases not matched to a gene: 7. The CDR3 loop is CASSEERGRPQHF. CDR3 DNA sequence: TGTGCCAGCAGCGAAGAGAGGGGGCGGCCCCAGCATTTT.

The sample holds one count of this clone. The chain uses TRBV2 and TRBJ2-3, with TRBD1 identical over 7 bases. CDR1 and CDR2 from the germline V gene are SNHLY and FYNNEI. Germline trimming cut 6 bases from V and 0 bases from J; bases unmatched to any gene: 3. The CDR3 is 14 residues long. The CDR3 spells CASRRTGSTDTQYF. The DNA of the CDR3 is TGTGCCAGCAGACGGACAGGTAGCACAGATACGCAGTATTTT.

The V gene is TRBV4-1, the J gene TRBJ1-5, with D maybe TRBD1 (6 bases). This CDR3 spans 15 amino acids. The V end lost 4 bases, the J end lost 0 bases, and 10 bases lay between the germline ends. Germline CDR1 reads MGHRA; CDR2 reads YSYEKL. Here the CDR3 DNA reads TGCGCCAGCAGCCTCGGACAGATTAGCAATCAGCCCCAGCATTTT. Its protein is CASSLGQISNQPQHF.

This chain connects TRBV2 to TRBJ1-4, with 8 bases that match TRBD1. There are 18 residues in the CDR3. V was pared by 4 bases and J by 0 bases, with 10 bases of the junction left unmatched. Germline lookup yields CDR1 SNHLY and CDR2 FYNNEI. CDR3 coding DNA: TGTGCCAGCAGTGGAGCAGGGGGCCGAACCCCAACTAATGAAAAACTGTTTTTT. It encodes CASSGAGGRTPTNEKLFF.

V gene TRBV5-1 combines with J gene TRBJ2-1; 9 nucleotides align to TRBD1. The J segment lost 0 bases and the V segment lost 4 bases, leaving 11 bases of the junction unmatched. Germline V gives CDR1 SGHRS, CDR2 YFSETQ. CDR3 length equals 18 residues. The CDR3 loop is CASSQRVRTGDSYNEQFF. The DNA for the CDR3 is TGCGCCAGCAGCCAACGCGTCAGGACAGGGGACTCCTACAATGAGCAGTTCTTC.

The V call is TRBV24-1, the J call TRBJ2-3, with 11 bases aligning to TRBD1. After removal of 3 bases from V and 4 bases from J, the junction contained 8 bases not matched to a gene. The CDR3 totals 17 residues. Germline assignment: CDR1 KGHDR and CDR2 SFDVKD. For the CDR3, the DNA is TGTGCCACCAGTGATCAGTTGGGACAGGGGGTATCAGATACGCAGTATTTT. Protein: CATSDQLGQGVSDTQYF.

The V and J genes are TRBV11-2 and TRBJ2-1; a weak D match, TRBD2 (5 bases). Trimming removed 1 base at V and 3 bases at J, with 7 bases between. The CDR3 loop spans 14 amino acids. The germline gives CDR1 SGHAT, CDR2 FQNNGV. For the CDR3, the DNA is TGTGCCAGCAGCTTAGGAGGACTCTACAATGAGCAGTTCTTC. It codes for CASSLGGLYNEQFF.

Details on this clone: Germline is not matched at one junction end, which may reflect a read error. The chain recombines TRBV6-2 or TRBV6-3 with TRBJ2-7; 7 bases map to TRBD1. Looked up from germline, CDR1 is MNHEY and CDR2 is SVGEGT. The CDR3 runs 12 residues. The CDR3 sequence: CASSQRLAGGIF. CDR3 bases: TGTGCCAGCAGCCAAAGACTGGCAGGGGGAATCTTC.

The rearrangement uses TRBV5-6 and TRBJ2-5, with 8 bases that match TRBD1. V lost 4 bases to trimming and J lost 5 bases; unmatched junction nucleotides: 7. The germline V gene has CDR1 SGHDT and CDR2 YYEEEE. This CDR3 comprises 14 residues. The CDR3 nucleotides read TGTGCCAGCAGCCGAGGACAGGGAGGCGAGACCCAGTACTTC. The encoded protein is CASSRGQGGETQYF.

The V gene is TRBV11-2, the J gene TRBJ2-5; tentatively, D is TRBD1 (6 bases). The CDR3 sequence is 14 residues long. V gave up 3 bases and J gave up 4 bases, with 12 bases separating them. The germline V gene has CDR1 SGHAT and CDR2 FQNNGV. DNA of the CDR3: TGTGCCAGCAGCTTTTGGCAGGGGCGAGAGACCCAGTACTTC. Amino acids: CASSFWQGRETQYF. Together with reference TRBV11-2 and TRBJ2-5, the CDR3 gives the full variable domain: EAGVAQSPRYKIIEKRQSVAFWCNPISGHATLYWYQQILGQGPKLLIQFQNNGVVDDSQLPKDRFSAERLKGVDSTLKIQPAKLEDSAVYLCASSFWQGRETQYFGPGTRLLVL.

This chain joins TRBV7-9 and TRBJ2-5; 11 nucleotides match TRBD1. Germline values: CDR1 SEHNR, CDR2 FQNEAQ (reference sequence). V gave up 2 bases and J gave up 3 bases; unmatched junction bases: 2. The CDR3 runs 15 residues. The CDR3 coding sequence is TGTGCCAGCAGCTTAAGGGGACAGGGGGAAGAGACCCAGTACTTC. It encodes CASSLRGQGEETQYF.

The chain couples TRBV2 to TRBJ1-2, with D perhaps matching TRBD1 (6 bases). The CDR3 totals 12 residues. Germline lookup yields CDR1 SNHLY and CDR2 FYNNEI. Trimming left V 3 bases short and J 12 bases short, with 14 bases between. The CDR3 spells CASSDRGRGDTF. CDR3 DNA sequence: TGTGCCAGCAGTGACCGCGGCAGGGGAGACACCTTC.

The chain links TRBV20-1 to TRBJ2-5; 11 nucleotides align to TRBD2. CDR1 and CDR2 (germline): DFQATT, SNEGSKA (reference sequence). The CDR3 is made up of 16 amino acids. V was pared by 3 bases and J by 1 base, with 7 bases of the junction left unmatched. CDR3 sequence reads: CSASSGLAGGQETQYF. In DNA, the CDR3 is TGCAGTGCTAGTTCGGGCCTAGCGGGGGGCCAAGAGACCCAGTACTTC.

This clone was seen once. The chain uses TRBV3-1 (or the pseudogene TRBV3-2) and TRBJ2-7; D unclear. Trimming pared 3 bases from V and 2 bases from J, leaving 8 bases between. In germline, CDR1 is LGHDT, CDR2 YNNKEL (reference sequence). This CDR3 is 13 amino acids long. DNA of the CDR3: TGTGCCAGCAGCCATGGAGCGACCTACGAGCAGTACTTC. This gives the protein CASSHGATYEQYF.

V is TRBV3-1 (or the pseudogene TRBV3-2) and J is TRBJ1-1; 7 bases match TRBD1. Per the germline V gene, CDR1 is LGHDT and CDR2 is YNNKEL (reference sequence). The CDR3 runs to 16 residues. V lost 4 bases and J lost 5; bases outside the gene matches: 13. The CDR3 sequence: CASSPDREKRYTEAFF. CDR3 coding DNA: TGTGCCAGCAGCCCAGACAGGGAAAAGCGTTATACTGAAGCTTTCTTT.

CDR3 DNA sequence: TGTGCCAGCAGCAATAATAGACCGGGTTTCCCCGGGCCCCAGCATTTT. As protein: CASSNNRPGFPGPQHF. The gene calls are TRBV21-1 and TRBJ1-5. TRBV21-1 is a pseudogene. CDR3 size: 16 residues.

The chain carries TRBV4-2 and TRBJ1-2; TRBD1 matches at 7 bases. With V trimmed by 1 base and J by 4 bases, 6 bases remained unmatched. Germline CDR1 reads LGHNA; CDR2 reads YNFKEQ. The CDR3 runs 15 residues. The CDR3 sequence: CASSQVRGDSYGYTF. The CDR3 DNA reads as TGTGCCAGCAGCCAAGTGCGTGGGGACAGCTATGGCTACACCTTC.

The V gene is TRBV6-1, the J gene TRBJ2-3, with TRBD1 as a possible D gene (6 bases). Germline lookup yields CDR1 MNHNS and CDR2 SASEGT. V was cut by 2 bases and J by 2 bases, with 17 bases left in between. The CDR3 extends over 17 amino acids. CDR3 in amino acids: CASSEWASGANTDTQYF. The CDR3 DNA sequence: TGTGCCAGCAGTGAATGGGCCTCAGGGGCCAACACAGATACGCAGTATTTT.

The rearrangement uses TRBV5-1 and TRBJ2-4; 7 bases fit TRBD2. Germline trimming cut 4 bases from V and 5 bases from J; bases unmatched to any gene: 9. Germline CDR1 SGHRS, CDR2 YFSETQ. This CDR3 spans 15 amino acids. Here the CDR3 DNA reads TGCGCCAGCAGCCTTCCTGGCGCGGGGGAAAACATTCAGTACTTC. Amino acids: CASSLPGAGENIQYF.

This CDR3 is CASSLTGTGGDEQYF. The CDR3 nucleotides read TGCGCCAGCAGCCTTACCGGGACAGGGGGGGACGAGCAGTACTTC. The chain links TRBV4-1 to TRBJ2-7; 11 bases are a match to TRBD1. With V trimmed by 4 bases and J by 5 bases, 7 bases remained unmatched. The CDR3 spans 15 residues. Germline V lookup: CDR1 MGHRA, CDR2 YSYEKL.

This sequence joins TRBV6-1 and TRBJ1-1; a possible D gene is TRBD1 (5 bases). Germline CDR1 MNHNS, CDR2 SASEGT. The CDR3 consists of 15 residues. V lost 1 base and J 5 bases, leaving 14 bases between the germline ends. CDR3 nucleotides: TGTGCCAGCAGTGAAGATAGGCAGGGTTGGACTGAAGCTTTCTTT. As protein: CASSEDRQGWTEAFF.

The chain combines TRBV5-1 with TRBJ1-4; TRBD1 agrees at 9 bases. The ends lost 2 bases at V and 5 bases at J; junction bases unmatched: 1. The CDR3 spans 14 residues. The V gene's germline CDR1 is SGHRS and CDR2 YFSETQ. CDR3 amino acids: CASSFGTGNEKLFF. The CDR3 DNA reads TGCGCCAGCAGCTTCGGGACAGGGAATGAAAAACTGTTTTTT.